The 5 T cell receptor beta chains below all came from one sample that was sequenced in a study of shared clonotypes between healthy human individuals. CD45RO-negative CD8 cells positively selected for CCR7 made up the naive population, which excluded terminally differentiated effector memory CD45RA+ cells. This table comes from immunoSEQ multiplex PCR, and its TCRdb copy is limited to in-frame clones, with some not included. The repertoire holds roughly 890,000 clones, 85% to 95% seen once, with less than 25% in the top ten. Sequencing was carried out using naive CD8+ T cells sorted from blood. The receptors stem from a man aged 30 to 45 in good health.

V usage is TRBV30 and J usage is TRBJ2-7, with D possibly TRBD2 on 6 matching bases. The CDR3 runs 14 residues. The V gene's germline CDR1 is GTSNPN and CDR2 SVGIG (reference sequence). Trimming removed 4 bases at V and 5 bases at J, with 18 bases between. As DNA, the CDR3 is TGTGCCTGGAATCCGACTAGATATTCCCACGAGCAGTACTTC. This sequence encodes CAWNPTRYSHEQYF.

This chain uses TRBV7-3 with TRBJ1-6; 10 positions agree with TRBD1. The germline gives CDR1 SGHTA, CDR2 FQGTGA. CDR3 length: 15 residues. The J segment lost 7 bases and the V segment lost 5 bases, leaving 5 bases of the junction unmatched. For the CDR3, the DNA is TGTGCCAGCAGCATAGGGACAGGGGAAAATTCACCCCTCCACTTT. This translates into CASSIGTGENSPLHF. The variable domain in full, completed from reference TRBV7-3 and TRBJ1-6, reads GAGVSQTPSNKVTEKGKYVELRCDPISGHTALYWYRQSLGQGPEFLIYFQGTGAADDSGLPNDRFFAVRPEGSVSTLKIQRTERGDSAVYLCASSIGTGENSPLHFGNGTRLTVT.

The chain couples TRBV4-3 to TRBJ2-2; D is possibly TRBD1 (6 bases). With 6 bases removed from V and 7 bases from J, the gap between germline ends came to 21 bases. Germline CDR1 LGHNA, CDR2 YSLEER. The CDR3 sequence is 16 residues long. The CDR3 loop reads CASSPRVPSGVGELFF. DNA of the CDR3: TGCGCCAGCAGTCCCAGGGTACCATCAGGGGTCGGGGAGCTGTTTTTT.

The chain joins TRBV7-9 to TRBJ2-7; 9 bases agree with TRBD1. Per the germline V gene, CDR1 is SEHNR and CDR2 is FQNEAQ (reference sequence). The CDR3 has 16 residues. With 4 bases clipped from V and 4 bases from J, the junction kept 11 bases outside the gene matches. In DNA form, the CDR3 reads TGTGCCAGCAGCTCCTGGGACGGGACAGGGTATTACGAGCAGTACTTC. This encodes CASSSWDGTGYYEQYF.

The chain combines TRBV7-2 with TRBJ1-2; D is unresolved. CDR1 and CDR2 from the germline V gene are SGHTA and FQGNSA. V was trimmed by 1 base and J by 6 bases, leaving 12 bases between them. The CDR3 extends over 14 amino acids. CDR3 sequence: CASSLERSGHGYTF. The DNA for the CDR3 is TGTGCCAGCAGCTTAGAAAGGTCGGGCCATGGCTACACCTTC.